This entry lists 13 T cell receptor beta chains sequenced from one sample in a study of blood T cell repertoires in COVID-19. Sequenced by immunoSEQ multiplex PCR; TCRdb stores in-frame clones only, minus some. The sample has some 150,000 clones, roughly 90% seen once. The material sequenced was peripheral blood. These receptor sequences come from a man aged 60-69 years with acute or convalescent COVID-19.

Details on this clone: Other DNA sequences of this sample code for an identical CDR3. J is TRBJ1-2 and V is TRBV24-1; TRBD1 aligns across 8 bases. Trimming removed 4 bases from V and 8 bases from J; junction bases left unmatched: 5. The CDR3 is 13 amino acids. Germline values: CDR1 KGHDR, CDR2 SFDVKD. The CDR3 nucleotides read TGTGCCACCAGTGACCGGACAGGGCTGGGCTACACCTTC. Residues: CATSDRTGLGYTF.

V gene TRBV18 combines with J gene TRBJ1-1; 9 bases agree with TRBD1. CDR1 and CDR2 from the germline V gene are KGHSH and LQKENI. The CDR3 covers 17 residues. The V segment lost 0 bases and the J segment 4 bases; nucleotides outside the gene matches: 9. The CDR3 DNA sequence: TGTGCCAGCTCACCACCGGGGACAGGGAATCGAGGCACTGAAGCTTTCTTT. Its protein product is CASSPPGTGNRGTEAFF.

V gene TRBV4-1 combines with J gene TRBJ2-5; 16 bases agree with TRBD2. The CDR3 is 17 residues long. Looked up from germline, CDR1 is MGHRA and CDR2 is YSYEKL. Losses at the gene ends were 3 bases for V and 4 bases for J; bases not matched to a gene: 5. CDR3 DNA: TGCGCCAGCAGCCAGGGACTAGCGGGGGGGCCGTCAGAGACCCAGTACTTC. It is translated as CASSQGLAGGPSETQYF.

The CDR3 sequence is CASSLDLGVWYEQYF. CDR3 nucleotide sequence: TGTGCCAGCAGCTTAGATCTCGGGGTTTGGTACGAGCAGTACTTC. The V and J genes are TRBV11-2 and TRBJ2-7, with D tentatively TRBD2 (5 bases). V lost 0 bases to trimming and J lost 4 bases, with 13 bases between them. This CDR3 has 15 amino acids. CDR1 is SGHAT, CDR2 FQNNGV, per germline.

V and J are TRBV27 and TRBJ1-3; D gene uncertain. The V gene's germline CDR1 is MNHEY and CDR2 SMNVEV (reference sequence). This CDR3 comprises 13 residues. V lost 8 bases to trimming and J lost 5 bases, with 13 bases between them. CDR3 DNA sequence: TGTGCCAGCTCGTCTAATTCGAGAAACACCATATATTTT. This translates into CASSSNSRNTIYF.

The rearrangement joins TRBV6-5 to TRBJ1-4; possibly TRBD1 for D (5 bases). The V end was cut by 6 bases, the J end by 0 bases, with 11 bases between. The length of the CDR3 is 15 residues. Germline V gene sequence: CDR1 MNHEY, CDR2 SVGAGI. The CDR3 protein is CASRKDSATNEKLFF. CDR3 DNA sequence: TGTGCCAGCAGAAAAGACAGCGCAACTAATGAAAAACTGTTTTTT.

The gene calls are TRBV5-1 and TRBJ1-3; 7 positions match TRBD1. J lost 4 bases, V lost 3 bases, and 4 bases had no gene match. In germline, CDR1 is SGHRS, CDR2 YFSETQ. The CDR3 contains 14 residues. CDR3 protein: CASSYDRAGNTIYF. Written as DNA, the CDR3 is TGCGCCAGCAGCTACGACAGGGCCGGAAACACCATATATTTT.

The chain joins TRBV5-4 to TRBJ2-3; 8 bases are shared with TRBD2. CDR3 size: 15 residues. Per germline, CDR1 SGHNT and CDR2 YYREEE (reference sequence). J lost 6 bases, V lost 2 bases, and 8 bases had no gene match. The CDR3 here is CASSFPPSGWDTQYF. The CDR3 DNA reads TGTGCCAGCAGCTTCCCGCCTAGCGGGTGGGATACGCAGTATTTT.

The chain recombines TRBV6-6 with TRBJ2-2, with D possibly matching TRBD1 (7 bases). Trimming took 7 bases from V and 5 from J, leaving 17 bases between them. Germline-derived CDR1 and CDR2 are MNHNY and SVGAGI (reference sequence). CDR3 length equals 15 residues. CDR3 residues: CASNPGGGRTGELFF. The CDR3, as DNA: TGTGCCAGCAATCCCGGAGGGGGCCGGACCGGGGAGCTGTTTTTT.

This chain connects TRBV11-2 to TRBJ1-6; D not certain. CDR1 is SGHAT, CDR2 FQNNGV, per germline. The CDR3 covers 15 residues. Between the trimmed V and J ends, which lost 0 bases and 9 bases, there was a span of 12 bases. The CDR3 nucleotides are TGTGCCAGCAGCTTAGATCTGGGTAGAGGTTCACCCCTCCACTTT. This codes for CASSLDLGRGSPLHF.

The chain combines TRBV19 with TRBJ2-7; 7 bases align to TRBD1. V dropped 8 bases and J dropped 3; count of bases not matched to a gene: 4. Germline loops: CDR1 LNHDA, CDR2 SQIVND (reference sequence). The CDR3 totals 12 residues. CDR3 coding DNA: TGTGCCAGTGGGGCAGGGGGCTACGAGCAGTACTTC. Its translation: CASGAGGYEQYF.

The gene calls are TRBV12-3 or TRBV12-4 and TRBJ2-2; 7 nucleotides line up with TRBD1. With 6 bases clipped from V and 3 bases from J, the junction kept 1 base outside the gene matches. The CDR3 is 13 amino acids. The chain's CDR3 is CASRTGYTGELFF. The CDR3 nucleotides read TGTGCCAGCAGGACAGGGTACACCGGGGAGCTGTTTTTT.

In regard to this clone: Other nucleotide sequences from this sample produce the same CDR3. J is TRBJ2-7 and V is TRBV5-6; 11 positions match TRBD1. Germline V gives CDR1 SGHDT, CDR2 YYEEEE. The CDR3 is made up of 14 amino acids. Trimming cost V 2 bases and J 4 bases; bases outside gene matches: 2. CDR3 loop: CASSLGQGAYEQYF. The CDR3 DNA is TGTGCCAGCAGCTTAGGACAGGGGGCGTACGAGCAGTACTTC.